The 22 T cell receptor beta chains listed next were all sequenced from one sample in a study of T cell responses to AZD1222 COVID-19 vaccine. This table comes from immunoSEQ multiplex PCR, and its TCRdb copy is limited to in-frame clones, with some not included. This table has some 180,000 clones, around nine tenths appearing once. Sequencing used peripheral blood, obtained 28 days after the second AZD1222 dose. All receptors come from an adult who received the AZD1222 COVID-19 vaccine.

Notes on this clone: Other DNA variants within this sample encode the same CDR3. The genes are TRBV3-1 (or the pseudogene TRBV3-2) and TRBJ1-5; D is undetermined. Germline values: CDR1 LGHDT, CDR2 YNNKEL (reference sequence). V was cut by 1 base and J by 4 bases, with 2 bases left in between. The CDR3 is 12 amino acids. The CDR3 DNA follows: TGTGCCAGCAGCCAAGGTAATCAGCCCCAGCATTTT. The encoded protein is CASSQGNQPQHF.

The chain recombines TRBV5-4 with TRBJ1-4; D gene ambiguous. The CDR3 covers 14 residues. Per the germline V gene, CDR1 is SGHNT and CDR2 is YYREEE (reference sequence). V lost 0 bases and J lost 4, with 7 bases in between. Here the CDR3 DNA reads TGTGCCAGCAGCTTGGGGCAGAATAATGAAAAACTGTTTTTT. Residues: CASSLGQNNEKLFF.

This chain links TRBV19 with TRBJ1-4, with D hard to call. Germline-derived CDR1 and CDR2 are LNHDA and SQIVND (reference sequence). The CDR3 contains 14 residues. The germline V and J ends were trimmed by 3 bases and 6 bases, with 11 bases remaining between them. As DNA, the CDR3 is TGTGCCAGTAGTATCCAGCACCAACATGAAAAACTGTTTTTT. Translated, it gives CASSIQHQHEKLFF.

V and J are TRBV2 and TRBJ2-5, with a possible D match to TRBD2 (6 bases). Trimming pared 4 bases from V and 2 bases from J, leaving 23 bases between. Per the germline V gene, CDR1 is SNHLY and CDR2 is FYNNEI. There are 18 residues in the CDR3. DNA of the CDR3: TGTGCCAGCAGTGGTAGCACTAGCTCTGGTGTGGGTCAAGAGACCCAGTACTTC. It encodes CASSGSTSSGVGQETQYF.

The gene calls are TRBV24-1 and TRBJ1-3, with D unresolved. The CDR3 totals 16 residues. CDR1 is KGHDR, CDR2 SFDVKD, per germline. Trimming cost V 4 bases and J 0 bases, with 12 bases left between them. CDR3 sequence reads: CATSDGFVNSGNTIYF. The CDR3 DNA is TGTGCCACCAGTGACGGTTTCGTTAACTCTGGAAACACCATATATTTT.

The chain links TRBV30 to TRBJ1-6; D not resolved. V shed 5 bases and J shed 4 bases, with 15 bases lying between them. Germline CDR1 is GTSNPN and CDR2 is SVGIG (reference sequence). There are 15 residues in the CDR3. Written as DNA, the CDR3 is TGTGCCTGGGCCGTTCGGTCCCCTTATAATTCACCCCTCCACTTT. Translating it yields CAWAVRSPYNSPLHF. Variable domain in full (rest from reference TRBV30 and TRBJ1-6): SQTIHQWPATLVQPVGSPLSLECTVEGTSNPNLYWYRQAAGRGLQLLFYSVGIGQISSEVPQNLSASRPQDRQFILSSKKLLLSDSGFYLCAWAVRSPYNSPLHFGNGTRLTVT.

This clone was picked up one time. The V and J genes are TRBV5-3 and TRBJ2-7; perhaps TRBD2 as D (6 bases). TRBV5-3 is marked as an open reading frame, function uncertain. This CDR3 is 14 amino acids long. Trimming shortened V by 1 base and J by 4 bases, and 12 bases separated the two germline ends. The DNA of the CDR3 is TGTGCCAGAAGCTTGCTCCGGGAGAAGTACGAGCAGTACTTC. Protein product: CARSLLREKYEQYF.

The chain employs TRBV29-1 and TRBJ2-5; D may be TRBD1 (6 bases). This CDR3 has 13 amino acids. Germline V gene data show CDR1 as SQVTM and CDR2 as ANQGSEA. V dropped 6 bases and J dropped 1 base, with 12 bases sitting between them. The CDR3 DNA follows: TGCAGCGTCGACCGGACAGTCCAAGAGACCCAGTACTTC. This gives the protein CSVDRTVQETQYF.

V usage is TRBV6-1 and J usage is TRBJ2-1, with D hard to call. The CDR3 consists of 13 residues. The V and J ends lost 3 bases and 3 bases respectively, with 6 bases between them. Per the germline V gene, CDR1 is MNHNS and CDR2 is SASEGT. For the CDR3, the DNA is TGTGCCAGCAGTGATCCTAGCTACAATGAGCAGTTCTTC. This encodes CASSDPSYNEQFF.

The V call is TRBV4-2, the J call TRBJ1-6; the D is unclear. The germline gives CDR1 LGHNA, CDR2 YNFKEQ. The CDR3 contains 15 residues. With 0 bases removed from V and 10 bases from J, the gap between germline ends came to 13 bases. In DNA form, the CDR3 reads TGTGCCAGCAGCCAAGATGTGTATTCGGAATCACCCCTCCACTTT. This codes for CASSQDVYSESPLHF.

The chain joins TRBV12-3 or TRBV12-4 to TRBJ1-6, with 7 positions matching TRBD1. The CDR3 sequence is 12 residues long. The CDR3 DNA is TGTGCATCACAGGGGCTGGATTCACCCCTCCACTTT. The encoded protein is CASQGLDSPLHF.

V and J are TRBV5-6 and TRBJ2-5; 7 bases are a match to TRBD1. CDR1 and CDR2 from the germline V gene are SGHDT and YYEEEE. The CDR3 extends over 15 amino acids. V trimming: 3 bases; J trimming: 7 bases; junction bases outside the gene matches: 12. CDR3 sequence reads: CASSSEGGRSSTQYF. For the CDR3, the DNA is TGTGCCAGCAGCTCCGAAGGGGGCAGGAGTTCGACCCAGTACTTC.

The J gene is TRBJ1-2, the V gene TRBV4-1, with a tentative D call TRBD1 (6 bases). The ends were cut back, 0 bases at V and 4 bases at J, with 12 bases in the middle. This CDR3 contains 15 residues. Germline V gene data show CDR1 as MGHRA and CDR2 as YSYEKL. The CDR3 is CASSQDRGQLYGYTF. The CDR3 coding sequence is TGCGCCAGCAGCCAAGACCGTGGACAGCTCTATGGCTACACCTTC.

The chain joins TRBV7-8 to TRBJ1-5; D remains ambiguous. The CDR3 loop spans 17 amino acids. CDR1 and CDR2 (germline): SGHVS, FQNEAQ. V was pared by 7 bases and J by 2 bases, with 21 bases between. The DNA for the CDR3 is TGTGCCAGCACCGAGCTCCCGGGATTTGGTGGCAATCAGCCCCAGCATTTT. Residues: CASTELPGFGGNQPQHF.

The table lists this clone with a few counts. The CDR3 sequence: CASSLVVRMGGYTF. The DNA of the CDR3 is TGTGCCAGCAGCTTAGTGGTCAGGATGGGGGGCTACACCTTC. The chain couples TRBV7-2 to TRBJ1-2; D gene uncertain. The CDR3 spans 14 residues. Per germline, CDR1 SGHTA and CDR2 FQGNSA. The ends were cut back, 1 base at V and 8 bases at J, with 14 bases in the middle.

This clone was seen a single time. The chain has TRBV27 and TRBJ2-5; D call uncertain. The CDR3 totals 13 residues. Between the trimmed V and J ends, which lost 8 bases and 0 bases, there was a span of 10 bases. Germline CDR1 MNHEY, CDR2 SMNVEV (reference sequence). Here the CDR3 reads CASGYRNQETQYF. The DNA of the CDR3 is TGTGCCAGCGGCTACAGAAACCAAGAGACCCAGTACTTC.

This rearrangement joins TRBV28 to TRBJ2-7; D ambiguous. Germline values: CDR1 MDHEN, CDR2 SYDVKM. The V and J ends lost 5 bases and 6 bases respectively, with 11 bases between them. This CDR3 has 12 amino acids. For the CDR3, the DNA is TGTGCCAGCAGTCTAGAAGGGTTCGAGCAGTACTTC. Translation gives CASSLEGFEQYF.

This chain uses TRBV2 with TRBJ1-2; D is undetermined. V was cut by 7 bases and J by 2 bases, with 8 bases left in between. The CDR3 spans 12 residues. Germline CDR1 reads SNHLY; CDR2 reads FYNNEI. In DNA, the CDR3 is TGTGCCAGCACTCCCTTAAACTATGGCTACACCTTC. Its protein product is CASTPLNYGYTF.

The V call is TRBV5-1, the J call TRBJ1-2; TRBD1 matches at 7 bases. Germline V gives CDR1 SGHRS, CDR2 YFSETQ. V dropped 4 bases and J dropped 0; count of bases not matched to a gene: 6. The CDR3 extends over 15 amino acids. The CDR3 DNA reads as TGCGCCAGCAGCATGGACAGGCCACCTAACTATGGCTACACCTTC. This gives the protein CASSMDRPPNYGYTF.

This chain connects TRBV4-1 to TRBJ1-2; TRBD1 aligns across 12 bases. Germline CDR1 MGHRA, CDR2 YSYEKL. The CDR3 is 17 amino acids. J was trimmed by 1 base and V by 0 bases; bases with no gene match: 3. CDR3 amino acids: CASSQEGQGADNYGYTF. In DNA, the CDR3 is TGCGCCAGCAGCCAAGAGGGACAGGGGGCCGATAACTATGGCTACACCTTC.

This clone has only one observation. V and J are TRBV18 and TRBJ2-5; no firm D call. Trimming cost V 2 bases and J 2 bases, with 18 bases left between them. This CDR3 is built from 17 residues. Germline assignment: CDR1 KGHSH and CDR2 LQKENI. The CDR3 loop reads CASSPANPRWGQETQYF. CDR3 in DNA: TGTGCCAGCTCACCAGCGAATCCTAGGTGGGGACAAGAGACCCAGTACTTC.

A single count supports this clone. This sequence joins TRBV10-3 and TRBJ2-3; the D is unclear. The V end was cut by 7 bases, the J end by 0 bases, with 5 bases between. Germline CDR1 and CDR2: ENHRY and SYGVKD. The CDR3 is 12 residues long. CDR3 region: CAITGSTDTQYF. The DNA for the CDR3 is TGTGCCATCACGGGCAGCACAGATACGCAGTATTTT.